This entry lists 16 T cell receptor beta chains sequenced from one sample in a study of CD8 T cells in ankylosing spondylitis. Their target antigens are unknown. Whole-study findings and limits: Among TCR beta sequences, a motif of roughly 8 highly homologous variants appeared characteristic of ankylosing spondylitis blood.

TCRdb reprocessed the 5' RACE reads via MiXCR and lists one record per CDR3 protein. The profile shows a few hundred thousand distinct CDR3 sequences, 10% to 15% of them singletons. The sample was blood, either unsorted or a sorted T cell fraction (not recorded which). These TCRs come from a male donor with ankylosing spondylitis.

This clonotype turned up a few times. For the CDR3, the DNA is TGTGCCACCAGTGCGACCCGGGAGGTTGACATTCAGTACTTC. Protein product: CATSATREVDIQYF. The chain joins TRBV24-1 to TRBJ2-4; 7 nucleotides line up with TRBD2. J was trimmed by 8 bases and V by 5 bases; bases with no gene match: 8. CDR1 is KGHDR, CDR2 SFDVKD, per germline. The CDR3 length is 14 residues.

There are a few counts of this clonotype. This chain uses TRBV7-7 with TRBJ2-3; no clear D. The CDR3 extends over 14 amino acids. V shed 4 bases and J shed 1 base, with 9 bases lying between them. The germline V gene has CDR1 SSHAT and CDR2 FNYEAQ (reference sequence). The CDR3 loop reads CASSSRAGTDTQYF. The CDR3 region has the DNA TGTGCCAGCAGCTCCCGGGCGGGCACAGATACGCAGTATTTT.

This clonotype was detected a few times. V gene TRBV7-2 combines with J gene TRBJ2-1; TRBD1 might be the D (5 bases). Germline values: CDR1 SGHTA, CDR2 FQGNSA. With 2 bases removed from V and 8 bases from J, the gap between germline ends came to 10 bases. CDR3 length: 13 residues. The CDR3 is CASSLSQGDEQFF. The CDR3 DNA follows: TGTGCCAGCAGCTTATCGCAAGGGGATGAGCAGTTCTTC.

This sequence joins TRBV5-6 and TRBJ2-3; a possible D gene is TRBD2 (6 bases). Germline V gene data show CDR1 as SGHDT and CDR2 as YYEEEE. There are 18 residues in the CDR3. V lost 4 bases to trimming and J lost 3 bases, with 24 bases between them. The CDR3 DNA follows: TGTGCCAGCAGCCACCCTCCTTTGCGGGGCGCGCCGACAGATACGCAGTATTTT. Protein product: CASSHPPLRGAPTDTQYF.

The table lists this clonotype with many counts. The chain carries TRBV29-1 and TRBJ1-1, with no clear D. Germline V gene sequence: CDR1 SQVTM, CDR2 ANQGSEA. The CDR3 extends over 10 amino acids. CDR3 region: CSAGNTEAFF. In nucleotides, the CDR3 is TGCAGTGCAGGGAACACTGAAGCTTTCTTT.

The table lists this clonotype with a count of one. The chain uses TRBV27 and TRBJ2-2; TRBD2 matches 9 bases. CDR3 size: 17 residues. From germline, CDR1 is MNHEY and CDR2 SMNVEV (reference sequence). With V trimmed by 5 bases and J by 7 bases, 14 bases remained unmatched. The DNA of the CDR3 is TGTGCCAGCAGTCCCCGGAGGGGCGGGAGGGCTGTCGGGGAGCTGTTTTTT. This gives the protein CASSPRRGGRAVGELFF.

This clonotype was recorded a few times. The V call is TRBV19, the J call TRBJ2-7; D might be TRBD2 (5 bases). The germline V gene encodes CDR1 LNHDA and CDR2 SQIVND (reference sequence). There are 13 residues in the CDR3. Trimming shortened V by 5 bases and J by 3 bases, and 11 bases separated the two germline ends. The CDR3 reads CASSPSHLYEQYF. The DNA of the CDR3 is TGTGCCAGTAGTCCTAGCCACCTCTACGAGCAGTACTTC. The full variable domain, with the rest looked up from reference TRBV19 and TRBJ2-7, is DGGITQSPKYLFRKEGQNVTLSCEQNLNHDAMYWYRQDPGQGLRLIYYSQIVNDFQKGDIAEGYSVSREKKESFPLTVTSAQKNPTAFYLCASSPSHLYEQYFGPGTRLTVT.

V and J are TRBV12-3 or TRBV12-4 and TRBJ1-4; D gene uncertain. This CDR3 comprises 14 residues. Trimming stripped 2 bases from V and 7 bases from J, with 11 bases between. The CDR3 DNA sequence: TGTGCCAGCAGTTTATGGAGGTGGCGTGAAAAACTGTTTTTT. Amino acid sequence: CASSLWRWREKLFF.

This clonotype was detected only a few times. V gene TRBV6-1 combines with J gene TRBJ1-2, with a tentative D call TRBD1 (5 bases). The ends were cut back, 7 bases at V and 4 bases at J, with 16 bases in the middle. The CDR3 is 14 residues long. CDR1 and CDR2 from the germline V gene are MNHNS and SASEGT. The CDR3: CASTRGGGGYGYTF. CDR3 bases: TGTGCCAGCACTCGGGGGGGAGGCGGCTATGGCTACACCTTC.

This clonotype was seen more than once but under ten times. V and J are TRBV4-2 and TRBJ2-7; D might be TRBD1 (6 bases). Germline V gene lookup returns CDR1 LGHNA and CDR2 YNFKEQ. The CDR3 totals 14 residues. V was trimmed by 3 bases and J by 5 bases, leaving 14 bases between them. The CDR3, as DNA: TGTGCCAGCAGCCATGGGGGCCTGGGGAACGAGCAGTACTTC. This codes for CASSHGGLGNEQYF.

This clonotype was recorded a few times. The CDR3 region has the DNA TGTGCCAGCAGTACGGGCACCACGGTCAGAGGCGTCCTGACTTTC. The encoded protein is CASSTGTTVRGVLTF. The chain employs TRBV6-2 or TRBV6-3 and TRBJ2-6; D is uncertain. Germline V CDR1 and CDR2: MNHEY, SVGEGT. This CDR3 is built from 15 residues. Trimming left V 5 bases short and J 12 bases short, with 20 bases between.

The chain uses TRBV12-3 or TRBV12-4 and TRBJ1-2, with 9 nucleotides matching TRBD1. V shed 6 bases, J shed 6 bases, and the junction held 5 bases outside the gene matches. The CDR3 runs to 13 residues. The CDR3 bases are TGTGCCAGCAGACCCGGGACAGGGCATGGCTACACCTTC. Translating it yields CASRPGTGHGYTF.

This clonotype showed up many times. This rearrangement joins TRBV18 to TRBJ1-1, with TRBD1 as a possible D gene (6 bases). CDR1 and CDR2 from the germline V gene are KGHSH and LQKENI. This CDR3 is built from 15 residues. Trimming cost V 3 bases and J 1 base, with 12 bases left between them. CDR3 region: CASSPRDTQNTEAFF. For the CDR3, the DNA is TGTGCCAGCTCACCTCGGGACACCCAGAACACTGAAGCTTTCTTT.

The rearrangement joins TRBV9 to TRBJ2-1; D is possibly TRBD1 or TRBD2 (5 bases each). Germline assignment: CDR1 SGDLS and CDR2 YYNGEE. The CDR3 has 13 residues. The V end lost 3 bases, the J end lost 4 bases, and 8 bases lay between the germline ends. For the CDR3, the DNA is TGTGCCAGCAGCGCATGGGGGTACAATGAGCAGTTCTTC. Protein product: CASSAWGYNEQFF.

The chain is built from TRBV3-1 and TRBJ1-5; D ambiguous. From germline, CDR1 is LGHDT and CDR2 YNNKEL (reference sequence). Trimming removed 2 bases from V and 4 bases from J, with 9 bases in between. This CDR3 contains 14 residues. CDR3 sequence: CASSQFTSNQPQHF. Here the CDR3 DNA reads TGTGCCAGCAGCCAATTCACATCGAATCAGCCCCAGCATTTT.

This clonotype was seen more than once but under ten times. V and J are TRBV20-1 and TRBJ1-2; D gene uncertain. V shed 0 bases and J shed 7 bases, with 12 bases lying between them. The CDR3 totals 13 residues. CDR1 and CDR2 from the germline V gene are DFQATT and SNEGSKA (reference sequence). CDR3: CSARERRSGGYTF. In nucleotides, the CDR3 is TGCAGTGCTAGAGAGAGGAGGTCGGGTGGCTACACCTTC.